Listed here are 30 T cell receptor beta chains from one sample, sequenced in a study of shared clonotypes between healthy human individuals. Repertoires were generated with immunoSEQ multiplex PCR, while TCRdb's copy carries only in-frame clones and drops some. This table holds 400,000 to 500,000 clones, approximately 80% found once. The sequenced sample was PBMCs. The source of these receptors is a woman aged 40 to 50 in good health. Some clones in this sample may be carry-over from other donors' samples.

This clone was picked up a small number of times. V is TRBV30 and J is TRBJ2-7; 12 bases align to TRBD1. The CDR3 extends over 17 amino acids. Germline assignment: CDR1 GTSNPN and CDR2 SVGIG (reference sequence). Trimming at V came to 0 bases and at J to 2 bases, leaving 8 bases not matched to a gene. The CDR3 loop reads CAWSVRDRGPYPYEQYF. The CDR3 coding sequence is TGTGCCTGGAGTGTACGGGACAGGGGGCCCTATCCCTACGAGCAGTACTTC.

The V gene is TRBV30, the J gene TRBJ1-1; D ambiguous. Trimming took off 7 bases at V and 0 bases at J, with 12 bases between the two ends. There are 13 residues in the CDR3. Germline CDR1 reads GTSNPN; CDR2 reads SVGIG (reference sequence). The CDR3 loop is CAFWTSVNTEAFF. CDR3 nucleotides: TGTGCCTTCTGGACCAGCGTGAACACTGAAGCTTTCTTT.

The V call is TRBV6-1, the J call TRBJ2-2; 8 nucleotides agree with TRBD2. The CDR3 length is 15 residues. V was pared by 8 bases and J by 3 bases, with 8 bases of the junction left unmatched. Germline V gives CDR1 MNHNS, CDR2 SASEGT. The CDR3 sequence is CASSHGRADTGELFF. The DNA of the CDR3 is TGTGCCAGCTCCCACGGGAGGGCCGACACCGGGGAGCTGTTTTTT.

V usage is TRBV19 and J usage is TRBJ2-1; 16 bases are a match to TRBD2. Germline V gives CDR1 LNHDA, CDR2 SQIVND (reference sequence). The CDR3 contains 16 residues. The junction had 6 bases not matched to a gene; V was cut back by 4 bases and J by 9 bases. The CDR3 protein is CASSSTGLAGGSEQFF. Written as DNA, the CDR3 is TGTGCCAGTAGTAGCACGGGACTAGCGGGAGGGAGTGAGCAGTTCTTC.

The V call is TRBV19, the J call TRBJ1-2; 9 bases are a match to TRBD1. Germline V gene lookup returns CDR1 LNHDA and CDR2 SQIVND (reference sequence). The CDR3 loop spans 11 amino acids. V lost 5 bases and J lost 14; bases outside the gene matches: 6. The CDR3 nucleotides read TGTGCCAGTAGTGGGACAGGGCCTAGGACCTTC. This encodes CASSGTGPRTF.

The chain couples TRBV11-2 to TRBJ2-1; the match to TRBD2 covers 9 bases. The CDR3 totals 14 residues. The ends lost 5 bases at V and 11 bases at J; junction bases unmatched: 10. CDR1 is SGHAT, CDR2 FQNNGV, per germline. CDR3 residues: CASSQGLASVKQFF. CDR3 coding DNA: TGTGCCAGCAGCCAGGGACTAGCATCGGTAAAGCAGTTCTTC.

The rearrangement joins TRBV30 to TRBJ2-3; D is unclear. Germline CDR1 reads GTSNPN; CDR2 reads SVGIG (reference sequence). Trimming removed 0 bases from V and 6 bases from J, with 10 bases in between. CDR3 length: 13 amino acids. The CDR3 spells CAWSVRPTDTQYF. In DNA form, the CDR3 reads TGTGCCTGGAGTGTACGTCCGACCGATACGCAGTATTTT.

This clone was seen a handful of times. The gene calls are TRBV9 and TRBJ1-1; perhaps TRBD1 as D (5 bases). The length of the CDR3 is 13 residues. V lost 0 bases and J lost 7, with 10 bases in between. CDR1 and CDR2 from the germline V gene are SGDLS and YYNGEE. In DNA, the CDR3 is TGTGCCAGCAGCGTAGGGGACGGAAATGAAGCTTTCTTT. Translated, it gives CASSVGDGNEAFF.

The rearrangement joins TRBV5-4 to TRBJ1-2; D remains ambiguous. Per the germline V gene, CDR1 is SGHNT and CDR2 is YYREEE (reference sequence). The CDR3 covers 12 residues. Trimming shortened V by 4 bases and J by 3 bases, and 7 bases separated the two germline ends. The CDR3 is CASSKTDYGYTF. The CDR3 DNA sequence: TGTGCCAGCAGCAAGACGGACTATGGCTACACCTTC.

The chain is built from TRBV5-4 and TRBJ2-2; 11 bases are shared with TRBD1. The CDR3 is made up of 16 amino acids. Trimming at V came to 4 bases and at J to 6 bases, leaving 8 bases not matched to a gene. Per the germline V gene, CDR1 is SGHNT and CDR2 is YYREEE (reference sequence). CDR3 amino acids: CASSLGTGGLAGELFF. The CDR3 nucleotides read TGTGCCAGCAGCCTAGGGACAGGGGGGCTCGCCGGGGAGCTGTTTTTT.

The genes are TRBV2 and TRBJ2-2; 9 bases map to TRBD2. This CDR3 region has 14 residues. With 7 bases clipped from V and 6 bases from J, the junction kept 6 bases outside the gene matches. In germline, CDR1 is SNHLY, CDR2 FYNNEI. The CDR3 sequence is CASKASGKAGELFF. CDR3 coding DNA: TGTGCCAGCAAGGCTAGCGGGAAGGCCGGGGAGCTGTTTTTT. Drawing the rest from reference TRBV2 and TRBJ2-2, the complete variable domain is EPEVTQTPSHQVTQMGQEVILRCVPISNHLYFYWYRQILGQKVEFLVSFYNNEISEKSEIFDDQFSVERPDGSNFTLKIRSTKLEDSAMYFCASKASGKAGELFFGEGSRLTVL.

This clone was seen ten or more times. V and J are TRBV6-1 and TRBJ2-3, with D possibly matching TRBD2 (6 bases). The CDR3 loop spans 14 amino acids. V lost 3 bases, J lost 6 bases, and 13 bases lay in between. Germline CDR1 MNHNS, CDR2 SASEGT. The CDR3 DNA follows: TGTGCCAGCAGTGAGACTAGAGAAGTGGATACGCAGTATTTT. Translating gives CASSETREVDTQYF.

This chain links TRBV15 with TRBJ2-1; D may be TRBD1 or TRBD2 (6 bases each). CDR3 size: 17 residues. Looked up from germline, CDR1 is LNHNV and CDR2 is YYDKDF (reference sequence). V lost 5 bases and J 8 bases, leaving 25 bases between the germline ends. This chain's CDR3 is CATSGYHGGQPRHEQFF. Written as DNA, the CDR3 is TGTGCCACCAGCGGATACCACGGGGGCCAGCCCCGCCATGAGCAGTTCTTC.

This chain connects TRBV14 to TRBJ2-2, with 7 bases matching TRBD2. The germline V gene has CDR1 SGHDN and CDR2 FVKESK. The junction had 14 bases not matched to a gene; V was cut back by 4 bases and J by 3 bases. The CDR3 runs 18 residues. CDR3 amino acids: CASSPQSGGSRDTGELFF. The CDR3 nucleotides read TGTGCCAGCAGCCCTCAGTCTGGCGGGAGCAGAGACACCGGGGAGCTGTTTTTT.

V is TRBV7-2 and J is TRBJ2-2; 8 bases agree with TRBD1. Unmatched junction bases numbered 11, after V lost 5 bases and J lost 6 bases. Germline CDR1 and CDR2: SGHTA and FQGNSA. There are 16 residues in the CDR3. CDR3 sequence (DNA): TGTGCCAGCAGCCCCCGGACAGGGAGGTTTTCCGGGGAGCTGTTTTTT. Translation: CASSPRTGRFSGELFF. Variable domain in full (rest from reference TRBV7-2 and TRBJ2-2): GAGVSQSPSNKVTEKGKDVELRCDPISGHTALYWYRQSLGQGLEFLIYFQGNSAPDKSGLPSDRFSAERTGGSVSTLTIQRTQQEDSAVYLCASSPRTGRFSGELFFGEGSRLTVL.

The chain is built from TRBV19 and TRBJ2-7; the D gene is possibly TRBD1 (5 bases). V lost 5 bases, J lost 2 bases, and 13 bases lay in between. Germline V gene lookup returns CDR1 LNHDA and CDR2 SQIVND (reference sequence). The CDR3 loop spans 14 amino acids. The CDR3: CASSPSDTPYEQYF. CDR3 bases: TGTGCCAGTAGTCCGTCGGACACCCCCTACGAGCAGTACTTC.

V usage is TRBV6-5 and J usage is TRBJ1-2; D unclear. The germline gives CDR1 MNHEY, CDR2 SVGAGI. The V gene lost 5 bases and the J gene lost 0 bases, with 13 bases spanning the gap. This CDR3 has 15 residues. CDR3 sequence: CASSPSPTANYGYTF. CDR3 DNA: TGTGCCAGCAGTCCTTCCCCCACCGCTAACTATGGCTACACCTTC.

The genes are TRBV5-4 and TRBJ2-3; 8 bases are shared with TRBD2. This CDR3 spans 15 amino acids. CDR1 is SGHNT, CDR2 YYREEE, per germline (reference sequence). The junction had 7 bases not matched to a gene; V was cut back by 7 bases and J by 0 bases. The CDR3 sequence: CASWAGGDSTDTQYF. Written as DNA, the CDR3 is TGTGCCAGCTGGGCGGGAGGCGACAGCACAGATACGCAGTATTTT. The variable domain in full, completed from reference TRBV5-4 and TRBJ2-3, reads ETGVTQSPTHLIKTRGQQVTLRCSSQSGHNTVSWYQQALGQGPQFIFQYYREEENGRGNFPPRFSGLQFPNYSSELNVNALELDDSALYLCASWAGGDSTDTQYFGPGTRLTVL.

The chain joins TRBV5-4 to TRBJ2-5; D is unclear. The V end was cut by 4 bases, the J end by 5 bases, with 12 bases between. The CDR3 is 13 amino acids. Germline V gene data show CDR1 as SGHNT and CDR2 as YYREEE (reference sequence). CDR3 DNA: TGTGCCAGCAGCCCGCTTGGCTGGGAGACCCAGTACTTC. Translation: CASSPLGWETQYF.

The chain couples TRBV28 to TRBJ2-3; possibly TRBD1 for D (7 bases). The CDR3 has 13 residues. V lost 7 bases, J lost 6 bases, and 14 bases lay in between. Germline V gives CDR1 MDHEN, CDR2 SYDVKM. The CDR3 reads CASNQGGRDTQYF. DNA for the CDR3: TGTGCCAGCAATCAGGGGGGAAGGGATACGCAGTATTTT.

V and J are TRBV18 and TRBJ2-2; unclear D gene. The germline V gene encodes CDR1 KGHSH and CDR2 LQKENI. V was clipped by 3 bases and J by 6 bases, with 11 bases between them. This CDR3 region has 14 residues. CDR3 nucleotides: TGTGCCAGCTCACCCCAGCAAGGAGCCGGGGAGCTGTTTTTT. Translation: CASSPQQGAGELFF.

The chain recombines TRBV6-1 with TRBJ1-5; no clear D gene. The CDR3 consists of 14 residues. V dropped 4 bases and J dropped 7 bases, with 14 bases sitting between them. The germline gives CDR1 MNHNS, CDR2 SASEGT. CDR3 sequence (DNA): TGTGCCAGCAGTGGGACCGAAAGTTTCCAGCCCCAGCATTTT. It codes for CASSGTESFQPQHF.

In nucleotides, the CDR3 is TGCAGCGTTGAAGGCTTGGGGAATTACAATGAGCAGTTCTTC. It encodes CSVEGLGNYNEQFF. The chain recombines TRBV29-1 with TRBJ2-1; no definite D call. V was pared by 1 base and J by 4 bases, with 11 bases between. Germline CDR1 and CDR2: SQVTM and ANQGSEA. This CDR3 is built from 14 residues.

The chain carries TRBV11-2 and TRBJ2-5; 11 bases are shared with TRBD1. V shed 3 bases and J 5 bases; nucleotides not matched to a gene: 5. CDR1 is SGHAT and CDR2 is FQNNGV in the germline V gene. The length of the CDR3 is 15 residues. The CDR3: CASSFGQGAWETQYF. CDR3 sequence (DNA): TGTGCCAGCAGCTTCGGACAGGGGGCTTGGGAGACCCAGTACTTC.

CDR3 sequence: CASSRARGSGANVLTF. The CDR3 bases are TGTGCCAGCAGCCGGGCCCGGGGGTCTGGGGCCAACGTCCTGACTTTC. This sequence joins TRBV4-2 and TRBJ2-6, with D possibly matching TRBD2 (6 bases). The CDR3 sequence is 16 residues long. Trimming shortened V by 4 bases and J by 1 base, and 11 bases separated the two germline ends. Per the germline V gene, CDR1 is LGHNA and CDR2 is YNFKEQ.

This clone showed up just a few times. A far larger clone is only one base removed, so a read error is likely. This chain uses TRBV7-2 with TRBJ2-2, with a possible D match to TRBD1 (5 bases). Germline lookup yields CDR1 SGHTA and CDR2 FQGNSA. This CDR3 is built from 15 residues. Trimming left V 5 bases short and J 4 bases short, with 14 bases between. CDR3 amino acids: CASSPRVGGTGELFF. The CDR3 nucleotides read TGTGCCAGCAGCCCCAGGGTGGGCGGCACCGGGGAGCTGTTTTTT.

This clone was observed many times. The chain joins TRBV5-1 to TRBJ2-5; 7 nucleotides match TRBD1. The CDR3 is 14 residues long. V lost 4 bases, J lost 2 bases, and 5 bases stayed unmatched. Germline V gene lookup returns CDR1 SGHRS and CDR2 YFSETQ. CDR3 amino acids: CASSRLGQQETQYF. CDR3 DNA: TGCGCCAGCAGCCGCCTGGGACAGCAAGAGACCCAGTACTTC.

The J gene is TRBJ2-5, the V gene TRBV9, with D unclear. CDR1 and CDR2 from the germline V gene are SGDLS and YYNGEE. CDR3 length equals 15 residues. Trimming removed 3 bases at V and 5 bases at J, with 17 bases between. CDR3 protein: CASSALPSLGETQYF. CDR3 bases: TGTGCCAGCAGCGCGCTCCCGTCCCTTGGGGAGACCCAGTACTTC.

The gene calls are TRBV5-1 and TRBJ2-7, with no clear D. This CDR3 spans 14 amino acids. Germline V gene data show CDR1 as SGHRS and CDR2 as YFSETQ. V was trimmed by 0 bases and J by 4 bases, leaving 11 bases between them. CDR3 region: CASSLGPASYEQYF. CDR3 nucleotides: TGCGCCAGCAGCTTGGGGCCCGCCAGTTACGAGCAGTACTTC.

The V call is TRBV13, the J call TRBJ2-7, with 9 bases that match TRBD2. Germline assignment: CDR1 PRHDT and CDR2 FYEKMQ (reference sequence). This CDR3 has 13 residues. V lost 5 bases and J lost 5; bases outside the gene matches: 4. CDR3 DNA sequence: TGTGCCAGCAGCCGCGGGAGGGCCCACGAGCAGTACTTC. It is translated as CASSRGRAHEQYF. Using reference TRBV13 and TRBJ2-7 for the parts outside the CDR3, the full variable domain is AAGVIQSPRHLIKEKRETATLKCYPIPRHDTVYWYQQGPGQDPQFLISFYEKMQSDKGSIPDRFSAQQFSDYHSELNMSSLELGDSALYFCASSRGRAHEQYFGPGTRLTVT.